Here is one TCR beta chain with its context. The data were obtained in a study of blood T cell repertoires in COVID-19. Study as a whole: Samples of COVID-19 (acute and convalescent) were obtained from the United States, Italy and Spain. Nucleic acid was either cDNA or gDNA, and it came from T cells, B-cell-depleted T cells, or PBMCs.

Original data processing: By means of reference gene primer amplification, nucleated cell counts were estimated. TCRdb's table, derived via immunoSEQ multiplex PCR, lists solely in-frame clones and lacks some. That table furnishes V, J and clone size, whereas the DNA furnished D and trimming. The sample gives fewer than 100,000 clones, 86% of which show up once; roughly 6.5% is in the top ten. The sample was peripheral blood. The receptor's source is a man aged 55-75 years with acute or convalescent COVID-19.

The CDR3 reads CASSLVPGRENSPLHF. For the CDR3, the DNA is TGCGCCAGCAGCTTGGTTCCGGGGAGGGAGAATTCACCCCTCCACTTT. This rearrangement joins TRBV5-1 to TRBJ1-6; no clear D. Germline CDR1 SGHRS, CDR2 YFSETQ. The CDR3 sequence is 16 residues long. V dropped 0 bases and J dropped 7 bases, with 14 bases sitting between them.